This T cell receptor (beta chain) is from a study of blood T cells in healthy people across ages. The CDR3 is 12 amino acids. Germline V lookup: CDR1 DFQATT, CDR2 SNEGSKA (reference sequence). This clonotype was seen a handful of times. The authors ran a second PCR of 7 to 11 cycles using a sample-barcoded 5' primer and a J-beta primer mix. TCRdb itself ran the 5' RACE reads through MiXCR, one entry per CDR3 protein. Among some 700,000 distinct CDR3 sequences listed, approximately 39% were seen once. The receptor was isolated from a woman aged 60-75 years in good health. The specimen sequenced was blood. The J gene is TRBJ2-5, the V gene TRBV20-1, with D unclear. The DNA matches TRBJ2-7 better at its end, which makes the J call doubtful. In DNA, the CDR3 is TGCAGCCCCCTCCCCCAAAGGGCCGAGCAGTACTTC. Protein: CSPLPQRAEQYF.